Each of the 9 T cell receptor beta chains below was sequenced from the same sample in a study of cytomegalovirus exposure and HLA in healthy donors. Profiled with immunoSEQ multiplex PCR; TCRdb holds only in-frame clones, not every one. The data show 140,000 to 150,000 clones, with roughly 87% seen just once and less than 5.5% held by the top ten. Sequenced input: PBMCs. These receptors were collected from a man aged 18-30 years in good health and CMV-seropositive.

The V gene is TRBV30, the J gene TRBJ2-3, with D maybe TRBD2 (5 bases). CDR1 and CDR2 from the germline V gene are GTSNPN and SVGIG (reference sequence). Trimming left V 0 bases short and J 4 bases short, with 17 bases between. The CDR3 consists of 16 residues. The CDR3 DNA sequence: TGTGCCTGGAGTGTAGTTTTAGGGAGAGAGGCAGATACGCAGTATTTT. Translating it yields CAWSVVLGREADTQYF.

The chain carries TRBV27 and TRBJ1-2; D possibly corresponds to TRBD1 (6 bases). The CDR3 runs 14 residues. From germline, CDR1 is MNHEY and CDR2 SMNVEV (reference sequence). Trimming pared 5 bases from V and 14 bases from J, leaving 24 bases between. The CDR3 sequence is CASSPTPGANSRTF. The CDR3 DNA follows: TGTGCCAGCAGTCCGACCCCAGGGGCGAATTCGAGAACCTTC.

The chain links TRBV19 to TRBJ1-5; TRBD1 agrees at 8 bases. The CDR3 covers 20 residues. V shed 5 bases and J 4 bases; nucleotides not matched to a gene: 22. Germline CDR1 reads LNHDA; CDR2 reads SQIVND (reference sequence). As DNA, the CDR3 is TGTGCCAGTAGTGGCCTAGAAAGCAGGGGGCTAGATTATGTGAATCAGCCCCAGCATTTT. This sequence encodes CASSGLESRGLDYVNQPQHF.

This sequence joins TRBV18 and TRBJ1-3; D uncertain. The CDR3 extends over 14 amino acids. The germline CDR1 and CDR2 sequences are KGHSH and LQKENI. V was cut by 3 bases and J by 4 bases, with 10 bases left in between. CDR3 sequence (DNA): TGTGCCAGCTCACCGCAGGCTGCAGGAAACACCATATATTTT. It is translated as CASSPQAAGNTIYF.

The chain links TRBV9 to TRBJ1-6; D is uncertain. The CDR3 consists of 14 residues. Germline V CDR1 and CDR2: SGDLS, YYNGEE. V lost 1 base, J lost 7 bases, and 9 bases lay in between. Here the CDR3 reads CASSVQVLNSPLHF. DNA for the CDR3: TGTGCCAGCAGCGTACAGGTTTTAAATTCACCCCTCCACTTT.

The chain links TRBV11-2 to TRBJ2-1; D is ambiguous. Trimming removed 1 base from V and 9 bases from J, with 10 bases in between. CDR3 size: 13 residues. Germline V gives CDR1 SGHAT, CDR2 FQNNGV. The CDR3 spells CASSLGIAREQFF. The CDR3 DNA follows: TGTGCCAGCAGCTTAGGTATAGCCCGTGAGCAGTTCTTC. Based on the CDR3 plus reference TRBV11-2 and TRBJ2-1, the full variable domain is EAGVAQSPRYKIIEKRQSVAFWCNPISGHATLYWYQQILGQGPKLLIQFQNNGVVDDSQLPKDRFSAERLKGVDSTLKIQPAKLEDSAVYLCASSLGIAREQFFGPGTRLTVL.

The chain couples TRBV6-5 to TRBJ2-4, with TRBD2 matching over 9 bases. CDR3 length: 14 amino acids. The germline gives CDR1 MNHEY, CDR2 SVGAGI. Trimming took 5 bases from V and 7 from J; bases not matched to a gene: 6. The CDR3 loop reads CASSVSGGNNIQYF. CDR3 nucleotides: TGTGCCAGCAGTGTTAGCGGGGGCAATAACATTCAGTACTTC.

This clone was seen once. Written as DNA, the CDR3 is TGTGCCACCAGCAGAGCCCACAACATTGGACTAGCGGGAGGCAATGAGCAGTTCTTC. Amino acids: CATSRAHNIGLAGGNEQFF. J is TRBJ2-1 and V is TRBV15; 14 bases match TRBD2. Looked up from germline, CDR1 is LNHNV and CDR2 is YYDKDF (reference sequence). The CDR3 runs 19 residues. V was clipped by 1 base and J by 6 bases; unmatched bases: 11.

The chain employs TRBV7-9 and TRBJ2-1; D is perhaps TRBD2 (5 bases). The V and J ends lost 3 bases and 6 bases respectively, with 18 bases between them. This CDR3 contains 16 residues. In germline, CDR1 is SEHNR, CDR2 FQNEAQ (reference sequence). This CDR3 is CASSLSTGMRVNEQFF. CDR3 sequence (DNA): TGTGCCAGCAGCTTGTCTACCGGGATGCGAGTCAATGAGCAGTTCTTC.